The entry that follows covers one T cell receptor beta chain sequence. The antigen remains undetermined. CDR3 length: 16 residues. From germline, CDR1 is SNHLY and CDR2 FYNNEI. The V end was cut by 7 bases, the J end by 2 bases, with 17 bases between. These data come from a study of TIL therapy for anti-PD-1-resistant metastatic lung cancer. Study-level background: Tumors had a median PD-L1 proportion score of about 6.6%.

Overall study results and limits: The cohort had more treatment-naive, never-smoker and oncogene-addicted patients than typical.

The libraries were made with immunoSEQ v3. TCRdb keeps only in-frame clones here, not all; method: immunoSEQ multiplex PCR. Of about 45,000 clones listed, 65% to 80% are singletons. Time point meaning: pre-treatment sample, taken before nivolumab and TIL therapy. Sample: blood, taken at baseline. The source is a man aged 70-80 years with non-small cell lung cancer. The V and J genes are TRBV2 and TRBJ2-2; possible D gene TRBD1, 6 bases. CDR3: CASTYPEQGNTGELFF. DNA for the CDR3: TGTGCCAGCACCTATCCGGAACAGGGCAACACCGGGGAGCTGTTTTTT.